This TCR beta chain is from a study of quantifying T cell responses using KT2 cells. Study-wide background: cDNA was made from DNase-treated RNA using alpha and beta constant primers.

A single-stranded UMI oligo with SP2 sequence was ligated to cDNA 3' ends. The first PCR ran approximately 4 cycles with an equimolar RC1.1 and RC1.2 beta primer mix. TCRdb reprocessed the UMI-ligation and nested PCR reads with MiXCR, giving one entry per CDR3 protein. The sample records around 56,000 distinct CDR3 sequences, roughly an eighth being singletons. Unfractionated PBMC were spiked with known numbers of KT2 clone cells. This TCR came from a human donor. The sequenced sample consisted of PBMCs spiked with cells of the T cell clone KT2.

The CDR3 sequence is CASSEYKQGETGELFF. DNA of the CDR3: TGTGCCAGCAGTGAATATAAACAGGGAGAGACCGGGGAGCTGTTTTTT. The chain couples TRBV25-1 to TRBJ2-2; a possible D gene is TRBD1 (6 bases). The germline V gene has CDR1 MGHDK and CDR2 SYGVNS. V dropped 0 bases and J dropped 5 bases, with 13 bases sitting between them. The CDR3 is 16 amino acids.